The present TCR beta chain was sequenced within a study of Graves' ophthalmopathy and Graves' hyperthyroidism. The germline V gene encodes CDR1 MNHNS and CDR2 SASEGT. Trimming stripped 6 bases from V and 1 base from J, with 9 bases between. The CDR3 covers 13 residues. In the case of this clonotype: The antigen is undetermined.

Amplification of the TCR beta CDR3 regions used RNA transcripts (as template). An opening RT-PCR round employed HTBI primers and preceded a second-round multiplex PCR. TCRdb independently ran MiXCR on the multiplex PCR reads; one entry per CDR3 protein. Among a few hundred thousand distinct CDR3 sequences, about 16% were seen once, and the ten largest hold roughly 7%. General study points: Stable hyperthyroidism and ophthalmopathy were told apart by a 13-signature model, which achieved around 90% sensitivity and nearly 84% specificity. Prediction of ophthalmopathy progression reached less than 71% sensitivity and roughly 72% specificity.

The sequence derives from a woman younger than 35 with stable Graves' hyperthyroidism. The V and J genes are TRBV6-1 and TRBJ1-1, with D perhaps TRBD1 (5 bases). The source material was peripheral blood. The CDR3 bases are TGTGCCAGCAGGACAGCTGCGAACACTGAAGCTTTCTTT. Protein: CASRTAANTEAFF.